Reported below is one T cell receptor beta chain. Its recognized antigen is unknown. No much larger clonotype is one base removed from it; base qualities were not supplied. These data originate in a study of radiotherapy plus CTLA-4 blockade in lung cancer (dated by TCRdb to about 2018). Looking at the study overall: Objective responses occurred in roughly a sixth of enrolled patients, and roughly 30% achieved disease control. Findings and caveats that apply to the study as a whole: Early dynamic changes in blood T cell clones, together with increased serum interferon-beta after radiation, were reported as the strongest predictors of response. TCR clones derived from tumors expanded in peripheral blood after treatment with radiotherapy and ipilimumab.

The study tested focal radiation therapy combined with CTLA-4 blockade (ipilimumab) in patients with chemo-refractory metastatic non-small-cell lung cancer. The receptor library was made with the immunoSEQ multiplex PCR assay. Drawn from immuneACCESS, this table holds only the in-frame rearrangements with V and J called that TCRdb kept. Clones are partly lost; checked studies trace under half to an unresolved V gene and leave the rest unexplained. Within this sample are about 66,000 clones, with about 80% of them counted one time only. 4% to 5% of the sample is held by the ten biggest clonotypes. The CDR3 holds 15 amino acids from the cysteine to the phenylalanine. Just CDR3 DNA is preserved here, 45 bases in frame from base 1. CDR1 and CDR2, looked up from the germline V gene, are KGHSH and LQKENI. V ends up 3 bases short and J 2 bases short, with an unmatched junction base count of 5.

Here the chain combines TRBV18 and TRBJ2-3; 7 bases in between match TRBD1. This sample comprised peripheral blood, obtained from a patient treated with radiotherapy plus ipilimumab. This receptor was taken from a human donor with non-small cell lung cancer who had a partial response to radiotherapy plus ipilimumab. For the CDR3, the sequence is CASSPLQGTTDTQYF. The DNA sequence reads TGTGCCAGCTCACCTCTACAGGGGACCACAGATACGCAGTATTTT.